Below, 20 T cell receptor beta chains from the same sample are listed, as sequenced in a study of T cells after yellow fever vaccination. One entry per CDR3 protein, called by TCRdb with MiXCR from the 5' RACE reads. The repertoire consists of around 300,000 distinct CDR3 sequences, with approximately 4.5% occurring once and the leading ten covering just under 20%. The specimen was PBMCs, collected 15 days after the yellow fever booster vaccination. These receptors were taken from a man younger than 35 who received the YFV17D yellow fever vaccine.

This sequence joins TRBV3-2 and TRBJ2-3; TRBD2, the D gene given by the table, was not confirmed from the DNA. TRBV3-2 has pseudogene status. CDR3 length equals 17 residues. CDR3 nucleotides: TGTGCCAGCAGCCAAGAAATTAGCGGGGGCTCGGTGCATACGCAGTATTTT. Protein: CASSQEISGGSVHTQYF.

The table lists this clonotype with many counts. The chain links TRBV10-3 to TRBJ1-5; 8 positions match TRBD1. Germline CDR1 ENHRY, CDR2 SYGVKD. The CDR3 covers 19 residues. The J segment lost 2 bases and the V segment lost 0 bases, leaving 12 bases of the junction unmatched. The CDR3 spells CAISESAGTGRGGNQPQHF. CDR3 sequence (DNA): TGTGCCATCAGTGAGTCGGCCGGGACAGGCCGAGGTGGCAATCAGCCCCAGCATTTT.

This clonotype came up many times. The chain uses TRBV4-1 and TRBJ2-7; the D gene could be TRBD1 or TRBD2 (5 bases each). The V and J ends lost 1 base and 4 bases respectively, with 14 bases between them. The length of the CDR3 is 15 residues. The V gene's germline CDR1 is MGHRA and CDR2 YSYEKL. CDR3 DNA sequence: TGCGCCAGCAGCCAAGTGGTGTCGGGGCCTTACGAGCAGTACGTC. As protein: CASSQVVSGPYEQYV.

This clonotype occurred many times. CDR3 loop: CASSPGQGVRDEQFF. CDR3 DNA: TGTGCCAGCAGCCCGGGACAGGGGGTTAGGGATGAGCAGTTCTTC. The chain carries TRBV7-3 and TRBJ2-1; 11 positions match TRBD1. The CDR3 contains 15 residues. With 5 bases clipped from V and 8 bases from J, the junction kept 8 bases outside the gene matches. Germline lookup yields CDR1 SGHTA and CDR2 FQGTGA.

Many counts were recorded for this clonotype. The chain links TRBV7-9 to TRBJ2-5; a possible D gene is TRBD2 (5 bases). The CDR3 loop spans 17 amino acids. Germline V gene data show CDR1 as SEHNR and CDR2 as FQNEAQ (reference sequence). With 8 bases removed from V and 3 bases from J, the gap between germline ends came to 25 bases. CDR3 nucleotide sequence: TGTGCCAGCTTCCGTCAGGCGGACCTTAGGGAGAAAGAGACCCAGTACTTC. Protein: CASFRQADLREKETQYF.

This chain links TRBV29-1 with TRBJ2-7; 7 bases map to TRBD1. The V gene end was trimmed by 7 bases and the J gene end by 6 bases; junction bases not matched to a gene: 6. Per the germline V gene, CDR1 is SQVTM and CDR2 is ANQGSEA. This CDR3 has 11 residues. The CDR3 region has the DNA TGCAGCGCCCAAAGGGACAGCGAGCAGTACTTC. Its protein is CSAQRDSEQYF.

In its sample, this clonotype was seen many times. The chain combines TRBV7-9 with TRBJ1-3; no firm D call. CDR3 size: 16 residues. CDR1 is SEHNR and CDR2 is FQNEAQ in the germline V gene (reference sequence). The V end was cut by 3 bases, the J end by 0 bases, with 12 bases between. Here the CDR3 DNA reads TGTGCCAGCAGCTTCGATCGCGTACTCTCTGGAAACACCATATATTTT. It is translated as CASSFDRVLSGNTIYF.

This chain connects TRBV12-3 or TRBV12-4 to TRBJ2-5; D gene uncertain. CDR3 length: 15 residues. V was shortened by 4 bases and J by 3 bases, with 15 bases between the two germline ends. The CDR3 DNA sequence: TGTGCCAGCAGTTCGGCCGCTTATGGAAAAGAGACCCAGTACTTC. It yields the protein CASSSAAYGKETQYF.

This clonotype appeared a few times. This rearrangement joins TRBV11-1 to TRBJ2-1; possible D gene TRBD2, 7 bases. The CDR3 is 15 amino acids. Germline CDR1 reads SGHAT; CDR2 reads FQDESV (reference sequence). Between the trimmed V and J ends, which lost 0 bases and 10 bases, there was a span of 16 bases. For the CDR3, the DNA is TGTGCCAGCAGCTTAGCTCGGGGGGCTCTGCGGGAGCAGTTCTTC. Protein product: CASSLARGALREQFF. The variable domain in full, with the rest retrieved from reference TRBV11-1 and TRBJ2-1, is EAEVAQSPRYKITEKSQAVAFWCDPISGHATLYWYRQILGQGPELLVQFQDESVVDDSQLPKDRFSAERLKGVDSTLKIQPAELGDSAMYLCASSLARGALREQFFGPGTRLTVL.

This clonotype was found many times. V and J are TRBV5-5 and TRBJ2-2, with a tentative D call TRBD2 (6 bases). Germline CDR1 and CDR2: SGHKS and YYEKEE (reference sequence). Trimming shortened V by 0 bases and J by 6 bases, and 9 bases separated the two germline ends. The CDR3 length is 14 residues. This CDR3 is CASSLVGGPGELFF. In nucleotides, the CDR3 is TGTGCCAGCAGCTTGGTCGGAGGGCCCGGGGAGCTGTTTTTT.

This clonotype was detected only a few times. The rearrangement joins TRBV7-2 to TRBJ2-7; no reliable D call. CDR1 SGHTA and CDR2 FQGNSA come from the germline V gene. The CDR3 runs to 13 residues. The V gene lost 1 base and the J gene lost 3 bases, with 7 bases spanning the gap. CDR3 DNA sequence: TGTGCCAGCAGCTTAGGGGCGATCTACGAGCAGTACTTC. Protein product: CASSLGAIYEQYF. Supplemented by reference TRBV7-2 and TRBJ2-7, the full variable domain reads GAGVSQSPSNKVTEKGKDVELRCDPISGHTALYWYRQSLGQGLEFLIYFQGNSAPDKSGLPSDRFSAERTGGSVSTLTIQRTQQEDSAVYLCASSLGAIYEQYFGPGTRLTVT.

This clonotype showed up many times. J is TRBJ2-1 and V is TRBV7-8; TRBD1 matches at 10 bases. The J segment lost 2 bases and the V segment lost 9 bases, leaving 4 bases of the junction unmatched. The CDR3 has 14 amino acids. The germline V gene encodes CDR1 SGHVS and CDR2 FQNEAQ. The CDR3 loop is CASGQGETYNEQFF. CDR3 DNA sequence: TGTGCCAGTGGACAGGGGGAAACCTACAATGAGCAGTTCTTC.

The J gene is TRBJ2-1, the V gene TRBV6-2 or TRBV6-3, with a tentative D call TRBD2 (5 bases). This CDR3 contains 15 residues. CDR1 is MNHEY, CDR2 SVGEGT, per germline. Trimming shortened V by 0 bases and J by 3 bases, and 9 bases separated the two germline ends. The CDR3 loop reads CASSYSSGDYNEQFF. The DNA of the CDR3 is TGTGCCAGCAGTTACTCGTCCGGGGACTACAATGAGCAGTTCTTC.

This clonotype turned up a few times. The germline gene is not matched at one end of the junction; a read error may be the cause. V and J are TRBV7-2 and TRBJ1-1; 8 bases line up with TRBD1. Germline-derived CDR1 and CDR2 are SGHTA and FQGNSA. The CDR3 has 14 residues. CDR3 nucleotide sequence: TGTGCCAGCAGCTTAGCGACAGGGGACACTGAAGTTTTCTTT. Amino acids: CASSLATGDTEVFF.

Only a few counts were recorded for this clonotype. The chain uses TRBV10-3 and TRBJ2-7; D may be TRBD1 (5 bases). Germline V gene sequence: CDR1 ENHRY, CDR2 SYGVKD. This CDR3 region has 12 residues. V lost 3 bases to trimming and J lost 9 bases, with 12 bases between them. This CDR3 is CAISDDSEVQYF. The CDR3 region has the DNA TGTGCCATCAGTGACGACAGTGAGGTGCAGTACTTC.

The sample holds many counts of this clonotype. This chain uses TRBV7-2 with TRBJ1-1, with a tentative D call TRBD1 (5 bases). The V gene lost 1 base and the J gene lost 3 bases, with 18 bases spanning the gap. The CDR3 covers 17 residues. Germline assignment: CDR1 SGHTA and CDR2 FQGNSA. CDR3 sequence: CASSLGVSRAGYTEAFF. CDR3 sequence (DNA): TGTGCCAGCAGCTTAGGAGTTAGTAGGGCAGGGTACACTGAAGCTTTCTTT.

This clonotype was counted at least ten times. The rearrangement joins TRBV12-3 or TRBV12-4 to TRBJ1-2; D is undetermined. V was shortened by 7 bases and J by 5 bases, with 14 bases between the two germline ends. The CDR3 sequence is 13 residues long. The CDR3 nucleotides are TGTGCCAGCAAAGCAGACTGGTTGTATGGCTACACCTTC. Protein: CASKADWLYGYTF.

In DNA, the CDR3 is TGTGCCAGTCAGGGTGATACGCAGTATTTT. This translates into CASQGDTQYF. The rearrangement joins TRBV18 to TRBJ2-3, with D perhaps TRBD1 (5 bases). The CDR3 contains 10 residues. V shed 9 bases and J shed 6 bases, with 7 bases lying between them. From germline, CDR1 is KGHSH and CDR2 LQKENI.

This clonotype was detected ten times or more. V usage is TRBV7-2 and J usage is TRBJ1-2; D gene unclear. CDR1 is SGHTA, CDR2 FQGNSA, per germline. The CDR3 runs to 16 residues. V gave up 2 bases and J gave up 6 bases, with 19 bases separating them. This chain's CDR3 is CASSLSRASAGNGYTF. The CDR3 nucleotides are TGTGCCAGCAGCTTAAGTCGGGCCTCAGCGGGGAATGGCTACACCTTC.

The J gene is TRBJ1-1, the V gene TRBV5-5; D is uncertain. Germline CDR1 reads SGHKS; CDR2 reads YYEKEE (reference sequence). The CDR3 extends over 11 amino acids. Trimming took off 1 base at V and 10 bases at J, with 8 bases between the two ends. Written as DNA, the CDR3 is TGTGCCAGCAGCTTGAGGCTTGGAGCTTTCTTT. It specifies CASSLRLGAFF.